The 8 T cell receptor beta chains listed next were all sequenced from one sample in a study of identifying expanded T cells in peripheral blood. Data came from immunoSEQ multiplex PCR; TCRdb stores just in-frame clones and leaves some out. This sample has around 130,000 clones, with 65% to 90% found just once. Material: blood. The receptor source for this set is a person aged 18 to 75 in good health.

The CDR3 protein is CASRGTVDNYGYTF. DNA of the CDR3: TGTGCCAGCAGGGGGACAGTCGACAACTATGGCTACACCTTC. The chain is built from TRBV2 and TRBJ1-2, with 7 bases aligning to TRBD1. The CDR3 runs 14 residues. CDR1 is SNHLY, CDR2 FYNNEI, per germline. The trim removed 6 bases at V and 2 bases at J, leaving 6 bases unmatched.

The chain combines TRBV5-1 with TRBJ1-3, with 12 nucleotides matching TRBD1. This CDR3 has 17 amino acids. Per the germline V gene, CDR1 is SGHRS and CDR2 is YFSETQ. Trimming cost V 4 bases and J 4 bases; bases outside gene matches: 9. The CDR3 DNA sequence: TGCGCCAGCAGCCTACCGGGACAGGGGGCGAAAGGAAACACCATATATTTT. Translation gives CASSLPGQGAKGNTIYF.

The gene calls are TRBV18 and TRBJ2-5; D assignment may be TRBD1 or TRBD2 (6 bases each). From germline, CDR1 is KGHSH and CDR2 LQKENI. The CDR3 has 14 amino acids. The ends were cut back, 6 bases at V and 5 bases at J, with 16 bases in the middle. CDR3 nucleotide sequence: TGTGCCAGCTCGCGGGACACGAGGGCGGAGACCCAGTACTTC. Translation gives CASSRDTRAETQYF.

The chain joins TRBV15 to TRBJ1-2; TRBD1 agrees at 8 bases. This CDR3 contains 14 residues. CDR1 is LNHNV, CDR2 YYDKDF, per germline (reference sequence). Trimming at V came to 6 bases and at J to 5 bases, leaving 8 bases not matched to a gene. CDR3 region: CATSKTGVGYGYTF. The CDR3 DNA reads TGTGCCACCAGTAAGACAGGGGTGGGGTATGGCTACACCTTC.

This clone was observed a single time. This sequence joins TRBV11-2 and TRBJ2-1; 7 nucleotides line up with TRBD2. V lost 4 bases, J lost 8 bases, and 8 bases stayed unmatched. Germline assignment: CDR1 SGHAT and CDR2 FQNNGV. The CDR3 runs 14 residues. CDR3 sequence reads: CASSWRTSEDEQFF. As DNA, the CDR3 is TGTGCCAGCAGCTGGAGGACTAGTGAGGATGAGCAGTTCTTC.

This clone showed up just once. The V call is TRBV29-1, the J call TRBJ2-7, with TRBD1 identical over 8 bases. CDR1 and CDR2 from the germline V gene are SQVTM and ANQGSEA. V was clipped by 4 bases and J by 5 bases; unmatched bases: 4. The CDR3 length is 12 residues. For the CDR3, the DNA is TGCAGCGTTGCCGGACAGGGCCACGAGCAGTACTTC. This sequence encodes CSVAGQGHEQYF.

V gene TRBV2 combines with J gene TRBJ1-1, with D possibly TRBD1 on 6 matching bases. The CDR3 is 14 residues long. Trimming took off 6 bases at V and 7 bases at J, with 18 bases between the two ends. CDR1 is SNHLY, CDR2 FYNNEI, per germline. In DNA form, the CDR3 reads TGTGCCAGCAGGATTCGGGGGGCGCAGAATGAAGCTTTCTTT. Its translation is CASRIRGAQNEAFF.

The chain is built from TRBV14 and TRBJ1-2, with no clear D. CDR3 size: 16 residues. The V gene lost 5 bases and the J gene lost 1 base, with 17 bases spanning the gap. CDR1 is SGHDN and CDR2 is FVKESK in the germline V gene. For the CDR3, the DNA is TGTGCCAGCAGCATTCGAACGGGGAGCTTTAACTATGGCTACACCTTC. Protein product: CASSIRTGSFNYGYTF.